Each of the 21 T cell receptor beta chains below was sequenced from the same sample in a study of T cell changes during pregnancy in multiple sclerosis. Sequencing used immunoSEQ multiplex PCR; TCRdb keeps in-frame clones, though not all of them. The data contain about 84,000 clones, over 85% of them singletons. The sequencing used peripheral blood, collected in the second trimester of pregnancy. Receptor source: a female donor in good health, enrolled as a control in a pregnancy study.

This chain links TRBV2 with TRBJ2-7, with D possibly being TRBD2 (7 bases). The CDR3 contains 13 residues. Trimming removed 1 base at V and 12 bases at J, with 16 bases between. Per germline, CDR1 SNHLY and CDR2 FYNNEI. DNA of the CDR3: TGTGCCAGCAGTGAAGGGGGGCGGGAGAAGGGGTACTTC. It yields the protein CASSEGGREKGYF.

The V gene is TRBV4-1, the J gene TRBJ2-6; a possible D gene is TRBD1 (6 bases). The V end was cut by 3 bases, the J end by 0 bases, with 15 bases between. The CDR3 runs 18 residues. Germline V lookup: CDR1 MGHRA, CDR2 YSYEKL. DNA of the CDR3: TGCGCCAGCAGCCAGGGGGCAGCCCGGAGCTCTGGGGCCAACGTCCTGACTTTC. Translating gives CASSQGAARSSGANVLTF.

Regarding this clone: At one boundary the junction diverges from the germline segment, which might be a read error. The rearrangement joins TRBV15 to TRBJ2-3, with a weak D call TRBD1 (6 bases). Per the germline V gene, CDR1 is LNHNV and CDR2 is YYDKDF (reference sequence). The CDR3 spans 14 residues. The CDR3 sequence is CATSRSQGRDTQYF. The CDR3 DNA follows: TGTGCTACCAGCAGATCACAGGGTCGGGATACGCAGTATTTT.

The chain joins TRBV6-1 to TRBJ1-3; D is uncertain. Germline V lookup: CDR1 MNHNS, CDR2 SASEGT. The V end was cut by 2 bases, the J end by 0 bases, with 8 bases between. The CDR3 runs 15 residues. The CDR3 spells CASSEPGASGNTIYF. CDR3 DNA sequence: TGTGCCAGCAGTGAACCGGGAGCCTCTGGAAACACCATATATTTT.

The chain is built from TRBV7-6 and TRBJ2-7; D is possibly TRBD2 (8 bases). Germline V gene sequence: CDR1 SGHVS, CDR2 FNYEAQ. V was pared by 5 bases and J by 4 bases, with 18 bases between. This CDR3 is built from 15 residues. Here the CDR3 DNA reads TGTGCCAGCAGCGACAGGGCGGGAGGAGAGTACGAGCAGTACTTC. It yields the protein CASSDRAGGEYEQYF. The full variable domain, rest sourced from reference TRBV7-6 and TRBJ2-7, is GAGVSQSPRYKVTKRGQDVALRCDPISGHVSLYWYRQALGQGPEFLTYFNYEAQQDKSGLPNDRFSAERPEGSISTLTIQRTEQRDSAMYRCASSDRAGGEYEQYFGPGTRLTVT.

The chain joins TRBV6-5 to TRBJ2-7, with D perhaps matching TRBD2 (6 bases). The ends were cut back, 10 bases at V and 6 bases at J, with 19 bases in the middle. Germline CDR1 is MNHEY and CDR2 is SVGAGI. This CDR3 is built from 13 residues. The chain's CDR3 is CATALDPGSEQYF. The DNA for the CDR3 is TGTGCCACTGCCTTAGACCCCGGGAGCGAGCAGTACTTC.

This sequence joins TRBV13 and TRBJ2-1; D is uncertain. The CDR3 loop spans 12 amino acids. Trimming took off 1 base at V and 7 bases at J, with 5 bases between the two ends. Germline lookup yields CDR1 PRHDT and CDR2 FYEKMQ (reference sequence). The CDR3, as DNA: TGTGCCAGCAGCTTAGCCCGGAATGAGCAGTTCTTC. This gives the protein CASSLARNEQFF.

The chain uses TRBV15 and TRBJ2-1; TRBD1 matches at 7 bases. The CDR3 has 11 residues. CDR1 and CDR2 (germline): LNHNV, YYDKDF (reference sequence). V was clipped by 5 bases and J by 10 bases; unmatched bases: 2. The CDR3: CATSATGEQFF. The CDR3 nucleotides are TGTGCCACCAGCGCGACAGGGGAGCAGTTCTTC.

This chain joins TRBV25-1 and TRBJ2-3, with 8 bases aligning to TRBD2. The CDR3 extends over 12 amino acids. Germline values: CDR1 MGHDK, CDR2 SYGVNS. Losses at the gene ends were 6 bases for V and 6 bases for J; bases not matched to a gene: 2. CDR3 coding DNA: TGTGCCAGCAGAGCGGGAGCCGATACGCAGTATTTT. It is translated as CASRAGADTQYF.

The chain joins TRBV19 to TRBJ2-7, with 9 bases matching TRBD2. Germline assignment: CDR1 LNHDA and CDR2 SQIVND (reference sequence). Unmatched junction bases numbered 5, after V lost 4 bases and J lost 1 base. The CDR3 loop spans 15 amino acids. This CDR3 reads CASSTSSGVSYEQYF. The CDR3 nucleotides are TGTGCCAGTAGTACCTCTAGCGGGGTTTCCTACGAGCAGTACTTC.

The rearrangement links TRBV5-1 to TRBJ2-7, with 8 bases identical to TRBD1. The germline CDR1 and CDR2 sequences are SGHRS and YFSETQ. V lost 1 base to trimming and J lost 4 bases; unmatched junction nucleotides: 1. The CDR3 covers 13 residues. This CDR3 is CASSLQGAYEQYF. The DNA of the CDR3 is TGCGCCAGCAGCTTGCAGGGGGCGTACGAGCAGTACTTC.

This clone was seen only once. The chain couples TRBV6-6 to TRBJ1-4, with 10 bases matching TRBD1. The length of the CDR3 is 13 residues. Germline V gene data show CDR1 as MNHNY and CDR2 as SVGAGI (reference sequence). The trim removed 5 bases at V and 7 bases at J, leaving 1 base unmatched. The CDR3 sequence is CASSRTGGEKLFF. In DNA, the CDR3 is TGTGCCAGCAGTCGGACAGGGGGTGAAAAACTGTTTTTT.

The CDR3 region has the DNA TGTGCCAGCAGCCGACTAGCGCGATACAATGAGCAGTTCTTC. Translated: CASSRLARYNEQFF. The chain employs TRBV2 and TRBJ2-1; 8 positions match TRBD2. The CDR3 has 14 residues. The V and J ends lost 6 bases and 4 bases, in that order; junction bases with no gene match: 5. The germline CDR1 and CDR2 sequences are SNHLY and FYNNEI.

The CDR3 DNA sequence: TGTGCCAGCAGCGTAGAAAGCGGGAGTAACTACGAGCAGTACTTC. This sequence encodes CASSVESGSNYEQYF. The chain has TRBV9 and TRBJ2-7, with 8 bases aligning to TRBD2. CDR1 SGDLS and CDR2 YYNGEE come from the germline V gene. This CDR3 contains 15 residues. Trimming at V came to 0 bases and at J to 3 bases, leaving 5 bases not matched to a gene. Variable domain in full (rest from reference TRBV9 and TRBJ2-7): DSGVTQTPKHLITATGQRVTLRCSPRSGDLSVYWYQQSLDQGLQFLIQYYNGEERAKGNILERFSAQQFPDLHSELNLSSLELGDSALYFCASSVESGSNYEQYFGPGTRLTVT.

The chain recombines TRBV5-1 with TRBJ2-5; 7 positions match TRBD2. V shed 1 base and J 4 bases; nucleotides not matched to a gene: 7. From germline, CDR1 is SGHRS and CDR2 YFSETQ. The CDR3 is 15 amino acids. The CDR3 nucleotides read TGCGCCAGCAGCTTGAGGTCCGGGACTATAGAGACCCAGTACTTC. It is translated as CASSLRSGTIETQYF.

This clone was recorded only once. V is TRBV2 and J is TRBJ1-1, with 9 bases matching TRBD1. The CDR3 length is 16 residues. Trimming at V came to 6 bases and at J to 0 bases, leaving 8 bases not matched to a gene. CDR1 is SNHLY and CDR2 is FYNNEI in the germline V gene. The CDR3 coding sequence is TGTGCCAGCAGCGGGGACAGGGCGGCTATGAACACTGAAGCTTTCTTT. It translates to CASSGDRAAMNTEAFF.

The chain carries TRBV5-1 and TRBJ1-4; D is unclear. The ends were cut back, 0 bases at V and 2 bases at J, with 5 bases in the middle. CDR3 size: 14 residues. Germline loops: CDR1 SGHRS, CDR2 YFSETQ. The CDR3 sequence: CASSLGGTNEKLFF. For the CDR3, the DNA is TGCGCCAGCAGCTTGGGAGGGACTAATGAAAAACTGTTTTTT.

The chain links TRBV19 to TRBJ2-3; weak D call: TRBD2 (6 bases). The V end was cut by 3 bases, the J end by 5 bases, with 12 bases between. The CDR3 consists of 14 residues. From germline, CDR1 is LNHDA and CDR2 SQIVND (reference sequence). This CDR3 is CASSMGGGGDTQYF. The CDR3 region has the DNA TGTGCCAGTAGTATGGGGGGAGGTGGAGATACGCAGTATTTT.

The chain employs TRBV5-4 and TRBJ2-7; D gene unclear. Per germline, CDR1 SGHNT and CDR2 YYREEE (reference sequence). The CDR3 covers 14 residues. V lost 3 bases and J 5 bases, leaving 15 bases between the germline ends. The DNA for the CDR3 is TGTGCCAGCAGCTCCCCCAGTCGAGGTAACGAGCAGTACTTC. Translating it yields CASSSPSRGNEQYF.

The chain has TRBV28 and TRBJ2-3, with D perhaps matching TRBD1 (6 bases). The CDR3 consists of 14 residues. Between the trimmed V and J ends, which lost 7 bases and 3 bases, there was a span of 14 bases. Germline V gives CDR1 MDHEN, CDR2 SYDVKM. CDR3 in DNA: TGTGCCAGCATTTGGAGCGGACAGACAGATACGCAGTATTTT. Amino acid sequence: CASIWSGQTDTQYF.

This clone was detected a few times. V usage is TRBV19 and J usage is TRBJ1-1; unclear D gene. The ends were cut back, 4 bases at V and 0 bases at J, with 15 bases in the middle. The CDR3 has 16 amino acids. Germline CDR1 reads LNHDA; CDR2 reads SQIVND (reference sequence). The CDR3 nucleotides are TGTGCCAGTAGTAACCTGGCAGGCTTCATGAACACTGAAGCTTTCTTT. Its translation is CASSNLAGFMNTEAFF.